This T cell receptor (beta chain) was captured by sequencing in a study of identical twins. TCRdb analysed the 5' RACE reads with MiXCR anew, one entry per CDR3 protein. The table lists 600,000 to 800,000 distinct CDR3 sequences, 20% to 25% of them singletons. V gave up 5 bases and J gave up 8 bases; unmatched junction bases: 13. This CDR3 spans 14 amino acids. CDR1 is DFQATT and CDR2 is SNEGSKA in the germline V gene (reference sequence). This sample was also put to use in a study of T cells expressing NK-cell markers.

This receptor was taken from a woman aged 18-30 years in good health. The specimen sequenced was PBMCs. The chain links TRBV20-1 to TRBJ1-2, with 8 positions matching TRBD1. CDR3 sequence reads: CSASSQGALLGYTF. In DNA, the CDR3 is TGCAGTGCTTCCTCTCAGGGGGCTCTCTTGGGCTACACCTTC.